Below, 26 T cell receptor beta chains from the same sample are listed, as sequenced in a study of T-cell reconstitution after alpha-beta-depleted transplantation in children. Unique molecular identifiers were built into the TCRbeta library. TCRdb re-called the PCR reads through MiXCR, storing one row per CDR3 protein. The profile shows around 440,000 distinct CDR3 sequences, 16% of them singletons. The input for sequencing was PBMCs, mostly from graft donor cells, taken 360 days after TCRalphabeta/CD19-depleted stem cell transplant. These receptors all stem from a boy younger than two who had a stem cell transplant for Wiskott-Aldrich syndrome, so the T cells may come from the graft donor.

In its sample, this clonotype was seen a few times. The chain combines TRBV10-3 with TRBJ1-2; 9 nucleotides align to TRBD1. Germline V gives CDR1 ENHRY, CDR2 SYGVKD. V was pared by 0 bases and J by 3 bases, with 8 bases of the junction left unmatched. There are 17 residues in the CDR3. The CDR3 reads CAISESRGTGWYYGYTF. CDR3 in DNA: TGTGCCATCAGTGAGTCGCGTGGGACAGGGTGGTACTATGGCTACACCTTC.

In this sample, this clonotype turned up a few times. V is TRBV12-3 or TRBV12-4 and J is TRBJ2-7; unclear D gene. V was shortened by 3 bases and J by 6 bases, with 12 bases between the two germline ends. This CDR3 comprises 13 residues. This CDR3 reads CASSFRNYGEQYF. The CDR3 DNA reads as TGTGCCAGCAGTTTTAGGAATTACGGCGAGCAGTACTTC.

V usage is TRBV5-6 and J usage is TRBJ2-5, with 8 bases fitting TRBD1. V trimming: 2 bases; J trimming: 1 base; junction bases outside the gene matches: 4. Per germline, CDR1 SGHDT and CDR2 YYEEEE. The CDR3 totals 15 residues. CDR3 DNA: TGTGCCAGCAGCTTTCAGGGGGCAGGCCAAGAGACCCAGTACTTC. Translated: CASSFQGAGQETQYF.

The V and J genes are TRBV7-6 and TRBJ2-7, with 14 bases identical to TRBD2. The CDR3 is 17 residues long. The V and J ends lost 1 base and 2 bases, in that order; junction bases with no gene match: 4. Looked up from germline, CDR1 is SGHVS and CDR2 is FNYEAQ. The CDR3 sequence is CASSLGLAGGFTYEQYF. The DNA of the CDR3 is TGTGCCAGCAGCTTAGGACTAGCGGGAGGGTTTACCTACGAGCAGTACTTC.

In this sample, this clonotype turned up many times. J is TRBJ2-2 and V is TRBV24-1; D call uncertain. Germline V gene lookup returns CDR1 KGHDR and CDR2 SFDVKD. This CDR3 region has 13 residues. The germline V and J ends were trimmed by 1 base and 6 bases, with 5 bases remaining between them. DNA of the CDR3: TGTGCCACCAGTGATTTTCAGCCCGGGGAGCTGTTTTTT. This encodes CATSDFQPGELFF.

The chain joins TRBV7-9 to TRBJ2-5; TRBD1 matches at 7 bases. The CDR3 consists of 16 residues. The trim removed 5 bases at V and 1 base at J, leaving 10 bases unmatched. In germline, CDR1 is SEHNR, CDR2 FQNEAQ (reference sequence). CDR3 nucleotide sequence: TGTGCCAGCAGCGCCCCTGGCAGGGGGACCCAAGAGACCCAGTACTTC. It encodes CASSAPGRGTQETQYF. Full variable domain (outside the CDR3, taken from reference TRBV7-9 and TRBJ2-5): DTGVSQNPRHKITKRGQNVTFRCDPISEHNRLYWYRQTLGQGPEFLTYFQNEAQLEKSRLLSDRFSAERPKGSFSTLEIQRTEQGDSAMYLCASSAPGRGTQETQYFGPGTRLLVL.

The rearrangement joins TRBV10-3 to TRBJ1-6; D not resolved. Germline CDR1 reads ENHRY; CDR2 reads SYGVKD. The CDR3 length is 15 residues. V gave up 3 bases and J gave up 10 bases, with 16 bases separating them. The CDR3 is CAISDLGSSRSPLHF. The CDR3 DNA follows: TGTGCCATCAGTGATCTTGGGTCCTCTCGGTCACCCCTCCACTTT.

This rearrangement joins TRBV7-9 to TRBJ1-1; 10 positions agree with TRBD1. CDR3 length equals 17 residues. The ends lost 5 bases at V and 0 bases at J; junction bases unmatched: 9. Germline V CDR1 and CDR2: SEHNR, FQNEAQ (reference sequence). The CDR3 DNA reads TGTGCCAGCAGCACTCTAGGGACAGGGGTTATGAACACTGAAGCTTTCTTT. It yields the protein CASSTLGTGVMNTEAFF. Looking up the rest from reference TRBV7-9 and TRBJ1-1 gives the full variable domain: DTGVSQNPRHKITKRGQNVTFRCDPISEHNRLYWYRQTLGQGPEFLTYFQNEAQLEKSRLLSDRFSAERPKGSFSTLEIQRTEQGDSAMYLCASSTLGTGVMNTEAFFGQGTRLTVV.

There are a few counts of this clonotype. The V gene is TRBV20-1, the J gene TRBJ2-7, with 8 bases fitting TRBD1. This CDR3 region has 17 residues. With V trimmed by 0 bases and J by 3 bases, 13 bases remained unmatched. Germline V lookup: CDR1 DFQATT, CDR2 SNEGSKA (reference sequence). The CDR3 reads CSARDWLPGTGDYEQYF. The CDR3 coding sequence is TGCAGTGCTAGAGATTGGCTCCCCGGGACAGGAGACTACGAGCAGTACTTC.

V gene TRBV6-5 combines with J gene TRBJ2-3; D gene uncertain. Germline V CDR1 and CDR2: MNHEY, SVGAGI. V was shortened by 3 bases and J by 4 bases, with 11 bases between the two germline ends. There are 14 residues in the CDR3. This CDR3 is CASSYGVLPDTQYF. The CDR3, as DNA: TGTGCCAGCAGTTATGGCGTTCTTCCAGATACGCAGTATTTT.

This clonotype appeared a few times. The chain carries TRBV4-1 and TRBJ2-4, with TRBD1 as a possible D gene (6 bases). The CDR3 is made up of 16 amino acids. Per germline, CDR1 MGHRA and CDR2 YSYEKL. V lost 3 bases and J 4 bases, leaving 16 bases between the germline ends. The CDR3: CASSHPGQPSKNIQYF. The CDR3 DNA is TGCGCCAGCAGCCACCCCGGACAGCCAAGTAAAAACATTCAGTACTTC.

This sequence joins TRBV21-1 and TRBJ2-3; the table calls TRBD2, which could not be checked here. TRBV21-1 is reported as a pseudogene. The CDR3 sequence is 18 residues long. CDR3 DNA sequence: TGTGCCAGCAGCAAAGGAGGGGAGGGGACTAGTAGAACAGATACGCAGTATTTT. This encodes CASSKGGEGTSRTDTQYF.

This chain connects TRBV11-2 to TRBJ2-7, with D possibly being TRBD2 (5 bases). Trimming cost V 1 base and J 3 bases, with 10 bases left between them. The CDR3 is 14 residues long. The germline gives CDR1 SGHAT, CDR2 FQNNGV. CDR3 sequence reads: CASSLGTLRYEQYF. The CDR3 coding sequence is TGTGCCAGCAGCTTAGGGACTTTGCGCTACGAGCAGTACTTC.

This clonotype was detected only a few times. The chain has TRBV4-1 and TRBJ2-7, with D unresolved. V was clipped by 5 bases and J by 3 bases, with 17 bases between them. CDR3 size: 15 residues. The germline CDR1 and CDR2 sequences are MGHRA and YSYEKL. In DNA, the CDR3 is TGCGCCAGCAGCTCGAAGTGGTTGGTAGTCTACGAGCAGTACTTC. Translation: CASSSKWLVVYEQYF.

The chain carries TRBV11-2 and TRBJ1-5; 7 bases fit TRBD1. Germline CDR1 is SGHAT and CDR2 is FQNNGV. With 6 bases clipped from V and 5 bases from J, the junction kept 10 bases outside the gene matches. The CDR3 loop spans 15 amino acids. For the CDR3, the DNA is TGTGCCAGCAGATCCGACAGGGAGAGGGATCAGCCCCAGCATTTT. Amino acids: CASRSDRERDQPQHF.

This clonotype was counted at least ten times. The rearrangement links TRBV15 to TRBJ1-3; 7 positions agree with TRBD1. V lost 4 bases to trimming and J lost 0 bases; unmatched junction nucleotides: 9. The V gene's germline CDR1 is LNHNV and CDR2 YYDKDF (reference sequence). CDR3 length: 17 amino acids. CDR3 sequence (DNA): TGTGCCACCAGCAAGGATCTGGACAGGTTCTCTGGAAACACCATATATTTT. Its protein is CATSKDLDRFSGNTIYF. The variable domain in full, with the rest retrieved from reference TRBV15 and TRBJ1-3, is DAMVIQNPRYQVTQFGKPVTLSCSQTLNHNVMYWYQQKSSQAPKLLFHYYDKDFNNEADTPDNFQSRRPNTSFCFLDIRSPGLGDTAMYLCATSKDLDRFSGNTIYFGEGSWLTVV.

A few counts support this clonotype. The V and J genes are TRBV29-1 and TRBJ1-3; perhaps TRBD1 as D (6 bases). Germline values: CDR1 SQVTM, CDR2 ANQGSEA. V lost 3 bases to trimming and J lost 3 bases, with 12 bases between them. The CDR3 has 14 amino acids. CDR3 coding DNA: TGCAGCGTTGATGCGACAGGAGGTGGAAACACCATATATTTT. Translated: CSVDATGGGNTIYF. Combining the CDR3 with reference TRBV29-1 and TRBJ1-3 gives the whole variable domain SAVISQKPSRDICQRGTSLTIQCQVDSQVTMMFWYRQQPGQSLTLIATANQGSEATYESGFVIDKFPISRPNLTFSTLTVSNMSPEDSSIYLCSVDATGGGNTIYFGEGSWLTVV.

This clonotype has only a few counts. This CDR3 reads CASSSPGADEQYF. The CDR3 coding sequence is TGTGCCAGCAGCTCACCCGGGGCAGACGAGCAGTACTTC. The chain combines TRBV21-1 with TRBJ2-7; the D call of TRBD1 is as the table states it, not checked on the DNA. TRBV21-1 is a listed pseudogene. There are 13 residues in the CDR3.

The chain employs TRBV4-2 and TRBJ2-5; D gene uncertain. Germline CDR1 is LGHNA and CDR2 is YNFKEQ. The CDR3 consists of 13 residues. V was cut by 0 bases and J by 5 bases, with 7 bases left in between. The CDR3 loop reads CASSQEGWETQYF. In DNA, the CDR3 is TGTGCCAGCAGCCAAGAGGGCTGGGAGACCCAGTACTTC.

The chain joins TRBV12-3 or TRBV12-4 to TRBJ2-7; possible D gene TRBD1, 6 bases. Trimming pared 6 bases from V and 6 bases from J, leaving 18 bases between. The CDR3 is 14 amino acids. The CDR3 is CASRLYRQVSEQYF. CDR3 nucleotides: TGTGCCAGCAGACTATACCGACAGGTTTCCGAGCAGTACTTC.

The V and J genes are TRBV5-1 and TRBJ2-1; possibly TRBD1 or TRBD2 for D (6 bases each). Germline CDR1 is SGHRS and CDR2 is YFSETQ. The CDR3 totals 14 residues. Trimming pared 2 bases from V and 8 bases from J, leaving 14 bases between. The CDR3 coding sequence is TGCGCCAGCAGCTTTGGGGGGCCTCTCGATGAGCAGTTCTTC. Residues: CASSFGGPLDEQFF.

This clonotype was counted a few times. This rearrangement joins TRBV5-1 to TRBJ2-7; 10 nucleotides line up with TRBD2. V lost 0 bases and J lost 7; bases outside the gene matches: 10. There are 16 residues in the CDR3. CDR1 and CDR2 from the germline V gene are SGHRS and YFSETQ. The CDR3 is CASSLVALAGDREQYF. CDR3 in DNA: TGCGCCAGCAGCTTGGTCGCGCTAGCGGGAGATAGGGAGCAGTACTTC.

A few counts support this clonotype. The V and J genes are TRBV20-1 and TRBJ2-7; D remains ambiguous. Per germline, CDR1 DFQATT and CDR2 SNEGSKA (reference sequence). The CDR3 runs to 12 residues. Trimming removed 2 bases at V and 3 bases at J, with 8 bases between. The CDR3, as DNA: TGCAGTGCTAGAAATATTAACTACGAGCAGTACTTC. This gives the protein CSARNINYEQYF.

This chain links TRBV11-2 with TRBJ2-2; 7 bases are a match to TRBD2. Trimming took 6 bases from V and 4 from J; bases not matched to a gene: 14. CDR1 and CDR2 from the germline V gene are SGHAT and FQNNGV. The CDR3 is 17 residues long. The CDR3 sequence: CASSKGSLAEITGELFF. The CDR3 DNA reads TGTGCCAGCAGTAAAGGTAGTCTAGCGGAGATCACCGGGGAGCTGTTTTTT. Looking up the rest from reference TRBV11-2 and TRBJ2-2 gives the full variable domain: EAGVAQSPRYKIIEKRQSVAFWCNPISGHATLYWYQQILGQGPKLLIQFQNNGVVDDSQLPKDRFSAERLKGVDSTLKIQPAKLEDSAVYLCASSKGSLAEITGELFFGEGSRLTVL.

This clonotype showed up just a few times. Sequence at one end of the junction differs from germline and may be a read error. The chain couples TRBV6-5 to TRBJ2-1; D is uncertain. CDR1 is MNHEY, CDR2 SVGAGI, per germline. CDR3 size: 11 residues. The DNA for the CDR3 is TGTGCCAGCGGTTACAGTGGTGAGCAGTTCTTC. Encoded protein: CASGYSGEQFF.

CDR3 residues: CASRLLAGVNTGELFF. In DNA, the CDR3 is TGCGCCAGCAGGTTACTAGCGGGGGTAAACACCGGGGAGCTGTTTTTT. The chain has TRBV4-1 and TRBJ2-2; 11 bases map to TRBD2. V lost 6 bases and J lost 2; bases outside the gene matches: 5. Germline CDR1 and CDR2: MGHRA and YSYEKL. The length of the CDR3 is 16 residues.